This T cell receptor beta chain emerged from a study of radiation and T cells in renal cell carcinoma. This CDR3 comprises 15 residues. The germline V gene encodes CDR1 SGHVS and CDR2 FNYEAQ. V trimming: 1 base; J trimming: 12 bases; junction bases outside the gene matches: 7. Time point indicated: blood 4 weeks post-SBRT, at nephrectomy. Treatment meaning: 15 Gy SBRT to primary tumor, nephrectomy 4 weeks later. Nephrectomy followed 15 Gy stereotactic body radiation by 4 weeks. Serial blood draws occurred at baseline and 2 and 4 weeks post-SBRT. The repertoire was sequenced with immunoSEQ multiplex PCR; TCRdb's copy has only in-frame clones and lacks some. The sample holds approximately 150,000 clones, 80% to 90% seen once.

The sample in question was blood, obtained from a patient whose treatment included radiotherapy and nephrectomy. The clonotype originates from a woman aged 50 to 65 with renal cell carcinoma. The chain couples TRBV7-6 to TRBJ2-1; TRBD2 matches at 12 bases. CDR3 loop: CASSLGTSGVVLQFF. The CDR3 DNA reads as TGTGCCAGCAGCTTAGGGACTAGCGGGGTGGTATTGCAGTTCTTC.